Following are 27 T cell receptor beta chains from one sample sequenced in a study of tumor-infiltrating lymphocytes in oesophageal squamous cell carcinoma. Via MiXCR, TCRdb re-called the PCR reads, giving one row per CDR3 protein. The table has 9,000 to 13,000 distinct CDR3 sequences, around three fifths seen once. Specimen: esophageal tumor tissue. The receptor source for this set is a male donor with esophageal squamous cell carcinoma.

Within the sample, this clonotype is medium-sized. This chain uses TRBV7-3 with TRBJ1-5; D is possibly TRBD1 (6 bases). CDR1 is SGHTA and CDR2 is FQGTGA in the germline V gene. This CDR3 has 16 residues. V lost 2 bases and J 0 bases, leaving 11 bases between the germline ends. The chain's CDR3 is CASSLAGQYSNQPQHF. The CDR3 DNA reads TGTGCCAGCAGCTTAGCGGGACAATATAGCAATCAGCCCCAGCATTTT.

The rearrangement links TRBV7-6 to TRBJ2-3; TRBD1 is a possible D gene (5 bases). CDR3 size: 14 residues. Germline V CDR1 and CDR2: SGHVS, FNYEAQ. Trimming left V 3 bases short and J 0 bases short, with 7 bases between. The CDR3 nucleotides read TGTGCCAGCAGCTTGGCAGGGAGCACAGATACGCAGTATTTT. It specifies CASSLAGSTDTQYF.

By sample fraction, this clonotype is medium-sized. The CDR3 sequence: CASSSRGLLAGLYEQYF. The CDR3 DNA sequence: TGTGCCAGCAGCTCCCGGGGATTGCTAGCGGGATTGTACGAGCAGTACTTC. This rearrangement joins TRBV11-2 to TRBJ2-7; 9 bases are shared with TRBD2. Germline assignment: CDR1 SGHAT and CDR2 FQNNGV. There are 17 residues in the CDR3. Trimming took 4 bases from V and 4 from J; bases not matched to a gene: 14.

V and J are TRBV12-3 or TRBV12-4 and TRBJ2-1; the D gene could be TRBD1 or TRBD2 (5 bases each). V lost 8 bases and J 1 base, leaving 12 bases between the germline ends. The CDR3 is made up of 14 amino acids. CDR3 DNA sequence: TGTGCCAGCGAATCGGGACGGTCCTACAATGAGCAGTTCTTC. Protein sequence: CASESGRSYNEQFF.

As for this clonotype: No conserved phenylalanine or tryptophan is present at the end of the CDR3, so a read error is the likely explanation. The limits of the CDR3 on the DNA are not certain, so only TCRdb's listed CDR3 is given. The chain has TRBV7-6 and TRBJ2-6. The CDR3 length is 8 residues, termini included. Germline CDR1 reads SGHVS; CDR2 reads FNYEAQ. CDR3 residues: CASSLAGS.

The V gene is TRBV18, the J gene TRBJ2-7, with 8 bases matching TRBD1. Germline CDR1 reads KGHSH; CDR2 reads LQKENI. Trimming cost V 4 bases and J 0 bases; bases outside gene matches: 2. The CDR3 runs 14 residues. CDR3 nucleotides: TGTGCCAGCTCACAGACAGGGGCCTCCTACGAGCAGTACTTC. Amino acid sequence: CASSQTGASYEQYF. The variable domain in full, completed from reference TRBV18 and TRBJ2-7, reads NAGVMQNPRHLVRRRGQEARLRCSPMKGHSHVYWYRQLPEEGLKFMVYLQKENIIDESGMPKERFSAEFPKEGPSILRIQQVVRGDSAAYFCASSQTGASYEQYFGPGTRLTVT.

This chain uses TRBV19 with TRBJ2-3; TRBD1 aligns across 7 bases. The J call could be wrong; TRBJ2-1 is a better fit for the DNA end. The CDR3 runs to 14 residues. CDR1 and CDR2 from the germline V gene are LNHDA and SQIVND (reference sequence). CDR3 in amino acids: CASSMGQLMGEQFF. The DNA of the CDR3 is TGTGCCAGTAGTATGGGACAGCTCATGGGTGAGCAGTTCTTC.

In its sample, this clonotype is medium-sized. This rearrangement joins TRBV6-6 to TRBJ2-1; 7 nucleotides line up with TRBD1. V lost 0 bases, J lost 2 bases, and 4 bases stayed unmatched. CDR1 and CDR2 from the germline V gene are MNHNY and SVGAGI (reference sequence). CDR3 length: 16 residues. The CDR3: CASSYSNRGPYNEQFF. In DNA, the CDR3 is TGTGCCAGCAGTTACTCGAACAGGGGTCCCTACAATGAGCAGTTCTTC.

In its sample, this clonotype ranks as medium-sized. The CDR3 spells CASSEGGKDYNEQFF. DNA for the CDR3: TGTGCCAGCAGTGAAGGTGGGAAGGACTACAATGAGCAGTTCTTC. The chain carries TRBV6-4 and TRBJ2-1; D gene uncertain. The CDR3 sequence is 15 residues long. Trimming took off 3 bases at V and 3 bases at J, with 12 bases between the two ends. CDR1 is MRHNA and CDR2 is SNTAGT in the germline V gene.

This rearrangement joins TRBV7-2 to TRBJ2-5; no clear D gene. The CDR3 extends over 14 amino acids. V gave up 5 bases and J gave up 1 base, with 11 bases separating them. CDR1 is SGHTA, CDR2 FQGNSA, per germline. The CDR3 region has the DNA TGTGCCAGCAGCGGTCGACAACTCCAAGAGACCCAGTACTTC. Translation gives CASSGRQLQETQYF.

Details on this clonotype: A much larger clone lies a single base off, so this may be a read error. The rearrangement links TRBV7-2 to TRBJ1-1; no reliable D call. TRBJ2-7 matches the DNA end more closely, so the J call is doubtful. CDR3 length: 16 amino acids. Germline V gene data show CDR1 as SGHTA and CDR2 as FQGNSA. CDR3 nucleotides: TGTGCCAGCAGCCCCCCCGTCACTCGCCTGTACAATGAGCAGTACTTC. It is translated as CASSPPVTRLYNEQYF.

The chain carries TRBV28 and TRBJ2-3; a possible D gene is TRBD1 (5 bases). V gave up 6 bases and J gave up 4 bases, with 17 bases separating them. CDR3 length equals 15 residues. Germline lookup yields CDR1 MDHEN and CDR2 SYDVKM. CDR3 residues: CASRSQGVGADTQYF. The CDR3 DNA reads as TGTGCCAGCAGATCCCAAGGGGTAGGAGCAGATACGCAGTATTTT.

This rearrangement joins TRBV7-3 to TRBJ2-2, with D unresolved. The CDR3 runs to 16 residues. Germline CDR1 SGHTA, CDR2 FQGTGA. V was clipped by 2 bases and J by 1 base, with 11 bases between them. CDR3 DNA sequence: TGTGCCAGCAGCTTACTCGGCGGCGTGAACACCGGGGAGCTGTTTTTT. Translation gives CASSLLGGVNTGELFF.

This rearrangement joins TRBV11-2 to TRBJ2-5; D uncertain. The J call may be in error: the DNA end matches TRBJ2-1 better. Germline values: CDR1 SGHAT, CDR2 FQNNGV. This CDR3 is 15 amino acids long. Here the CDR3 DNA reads TGTGCCAGCAGCTTAGACTACAGCTCCTACAATGAGCAGTTCTTC. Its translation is CASSLDYSSYNEQFF.

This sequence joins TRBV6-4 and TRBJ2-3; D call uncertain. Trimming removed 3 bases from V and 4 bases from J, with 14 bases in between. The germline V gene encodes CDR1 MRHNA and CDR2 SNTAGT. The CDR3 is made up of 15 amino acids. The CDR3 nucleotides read TGTGCCAGCAGTGATGGCTTGTCGAGCTCAGATACGCAGTATTTT. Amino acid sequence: CASSDGLSSSDTQYF.

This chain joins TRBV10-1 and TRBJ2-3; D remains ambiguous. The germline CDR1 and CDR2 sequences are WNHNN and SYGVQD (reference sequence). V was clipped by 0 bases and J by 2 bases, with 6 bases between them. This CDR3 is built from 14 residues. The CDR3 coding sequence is TGCGCCAGCAGTGAGTCGCAGCCCACAGATACGCAGTATTTT. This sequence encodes CASSESQPTDTQYF.

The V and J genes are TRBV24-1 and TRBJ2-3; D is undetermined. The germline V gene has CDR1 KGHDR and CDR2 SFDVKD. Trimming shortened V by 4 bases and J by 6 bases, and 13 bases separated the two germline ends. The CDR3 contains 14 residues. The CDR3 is CATSEGRARDTQYF. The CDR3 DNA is TGTGCCACCAGTGAGGGCCGGGCCCGCGATACGCAGTATTTT.

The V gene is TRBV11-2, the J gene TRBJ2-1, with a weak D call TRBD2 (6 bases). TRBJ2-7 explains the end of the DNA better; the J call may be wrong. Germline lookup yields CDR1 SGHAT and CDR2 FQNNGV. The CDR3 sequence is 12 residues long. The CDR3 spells CASTSAGGKQYF. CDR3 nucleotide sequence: TGTGCCAGCACCTCGGCGGGCGGGAAGCAGTACTTC.

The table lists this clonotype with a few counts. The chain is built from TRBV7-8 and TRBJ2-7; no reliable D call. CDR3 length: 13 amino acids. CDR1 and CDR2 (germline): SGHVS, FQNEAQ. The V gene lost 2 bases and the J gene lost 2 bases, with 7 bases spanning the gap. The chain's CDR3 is CASSLSRTYEQYF. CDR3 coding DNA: TGTGCCAGCAGCTTATCTAGGACCTACGAGCAGTACTTC.

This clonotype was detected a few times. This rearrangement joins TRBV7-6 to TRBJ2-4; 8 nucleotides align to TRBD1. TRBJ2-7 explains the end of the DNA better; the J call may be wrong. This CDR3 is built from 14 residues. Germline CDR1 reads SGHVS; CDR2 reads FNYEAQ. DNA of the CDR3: TGTGCCAGCAGCTATGACAGGGGAGCGCCCGAGCAGTACTTC. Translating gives CASSYDRGAPEQYF.

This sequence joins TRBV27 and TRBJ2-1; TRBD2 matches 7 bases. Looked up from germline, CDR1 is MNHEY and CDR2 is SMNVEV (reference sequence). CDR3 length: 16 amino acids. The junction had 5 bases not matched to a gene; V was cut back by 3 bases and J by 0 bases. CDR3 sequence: CASSLYAGDSYNEQFF. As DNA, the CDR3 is TGTGCCAGCAGTTTGTACGCGGGAGACTCCTACAATGAGCAGTTCTTC.

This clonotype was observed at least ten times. The chain's CDR3 is CASSFLVPGLAGADTQYF. As DNA, the CDR3 is TGTGCCAGCAGCTTTCTAGTCCCGGGACTAGCGGGAGCAGATACGCAGTATTTT. V and J are TRBV5-4 and TRBJ2-3; TRBD2 agrees at 14 bases. CDR1 and CDR2 from the germline V gene are SGHNT and YYREEE (reference sequence). This CDR3 comprises 18 residues. Trimming took 2 bases from V and 4 from J; bases not matched to a gene: 9.

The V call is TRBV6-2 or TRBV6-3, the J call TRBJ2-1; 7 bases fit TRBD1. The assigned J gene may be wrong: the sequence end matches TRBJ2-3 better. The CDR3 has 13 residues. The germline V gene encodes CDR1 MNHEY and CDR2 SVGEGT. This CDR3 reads CATGQGETDTQYF. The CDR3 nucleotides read TGTGCCACTGGGCAGGGGGAAACAGATACGCAGTATTTT.

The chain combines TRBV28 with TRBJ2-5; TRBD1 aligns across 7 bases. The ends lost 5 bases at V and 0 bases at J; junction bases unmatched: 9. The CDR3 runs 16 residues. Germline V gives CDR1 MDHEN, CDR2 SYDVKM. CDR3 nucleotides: TGTGCCAGCAGTCCGAACCCGACAGGGTACCAAGAGACCCAGTACTTC. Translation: CASSPNPTGYQETQYF. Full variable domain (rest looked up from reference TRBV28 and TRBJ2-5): DVKVTQSSRYLVKRTGEKVFLECVQDMDHENMFWYRQDPGLGLRLIYFSYDVKMKEKGDIPEGYSVSREKKERFSLILESASTNQTSMYLCASSPNPTGYQETQYFGPGTRLLVL.

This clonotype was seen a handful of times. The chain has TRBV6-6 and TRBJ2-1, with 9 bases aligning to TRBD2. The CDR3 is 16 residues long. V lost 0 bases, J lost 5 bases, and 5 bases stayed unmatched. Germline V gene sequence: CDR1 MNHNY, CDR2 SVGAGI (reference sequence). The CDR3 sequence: CASSYSWASGNNEQFF. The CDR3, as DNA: TGTGCCAGCAGTTACTCGTGGGCTAGCGGGAACAATGAGCAGTTCTTC.

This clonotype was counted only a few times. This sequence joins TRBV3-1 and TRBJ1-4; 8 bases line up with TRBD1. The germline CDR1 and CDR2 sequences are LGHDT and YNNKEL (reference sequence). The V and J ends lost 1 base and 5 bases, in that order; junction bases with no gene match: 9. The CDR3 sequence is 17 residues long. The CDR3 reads CASSQGTGSARNEKLFF. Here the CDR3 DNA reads TGTGCCAGCAGCCAAGGGACAGGGTCGGCCCGCAATGAAAAACTGTTTTTT.

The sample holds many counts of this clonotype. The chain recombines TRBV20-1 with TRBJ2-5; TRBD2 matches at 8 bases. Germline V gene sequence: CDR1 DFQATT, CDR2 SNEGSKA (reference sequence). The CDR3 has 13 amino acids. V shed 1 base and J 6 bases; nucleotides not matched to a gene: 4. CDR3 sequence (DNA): TGCAGTGCTAGAGGGACTAGCAGGAAGACCCAGTACTTC. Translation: CSARGTSRKTQYF.